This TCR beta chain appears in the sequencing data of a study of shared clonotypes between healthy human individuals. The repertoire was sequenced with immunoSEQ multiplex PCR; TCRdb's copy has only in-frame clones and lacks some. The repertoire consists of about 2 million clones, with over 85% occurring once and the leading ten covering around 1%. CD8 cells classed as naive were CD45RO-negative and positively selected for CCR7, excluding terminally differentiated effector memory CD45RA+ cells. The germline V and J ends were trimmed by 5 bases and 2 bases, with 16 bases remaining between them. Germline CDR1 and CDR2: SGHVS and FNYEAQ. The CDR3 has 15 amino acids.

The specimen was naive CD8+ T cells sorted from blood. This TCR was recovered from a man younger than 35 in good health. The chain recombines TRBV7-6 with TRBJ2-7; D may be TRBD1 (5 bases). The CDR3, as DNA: TGTGCCAGCAGCCTGGGGCAACCCCCTACCTACGAGCAGTACTTC. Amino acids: CASSLGQPPTYEQYF.